This T cell receptor (beta chain) was found in a study of T cell repertoires in cytomegalovirus infection. Study at large: It was the public TCR beta signatures that indicated both CMV infection and matching HLA type. Study results and limitations: Cumulative public TCR beta family frequency identified CMV carriers with the relevant HLA. HLA-C-restricted, CMV-specific TCR beta clonotypes were dominant ex vivo.

TCRdb re-called the reads with MiXCR, one entry per CDR3 protein. Among around 100,000 distinct CDR3 sequences listed, roughly a tenth were seen once. This clonotype was detected only a few times. The antigen is undetermined. Looked up from germline, CDR1 is SGHTA and CDR2 is FQGNSA. V dropped 5 bases and J dropped 5 bases, with 7 bases sitting between them. The CDR3 extends over 12 amino acids. The sample comprised PBMCs, sequenced either directly or after in vitro stimulation (not recorded which). This clonotype was obtained from a human donor in good health (CMV status not recorded). Some clones in this sample may be carry-over from other donors' samples. The genes are TRBV7-2 and TRBJ1-5, with D maybe TRBD1 (5 bases). The CDR3 here is CASSEGYQPQHF. CDR3 coding DNA: TGTGCCAGCAGCGAGGGGTATCAGCCCCAGCATTTT.